Listed below are T cell receptor beta chains from one sample, sequenced in a study of early T cells in non-severe SARS-CoV-2 infection. TCRdb reprocessed the 5' RACE reads with MiXCR, giving one entry per CDR3 protein. The table includes about 64,000 distinct CDR3 sequences, 8% to 9% detected once. Source: whole blood, taken at baseline. Source of these receptors: an adult who was a healthcare worker with PCR-confirmed SARS-CoV-2 infection or an uninfected control (not recorded which). The CDR3 runs from the conserved cysteine through the conserved F or W. Each record gives: clone size, V gene, D gene, CDR3 protein. A D gene is named only where the DNA matches it firmly. Clone size is stated in some rows and not others, as once, few, many or a class when expanded.

clone size: many; V gene: TRBV5-1; D gene: NA; CDR3 protein: CASSLGSTDTQYF
clone size: few; V gene: TRBV20-1; D gene: TRBD1; CDR3 protein: CSAVRDRTRYGYTF
clone size: NA; V gene: TRBV5-1; D gene: TRBD2; CDR3 protein: CASSLRTSGRLTDTQYF
clone size: many; V gene: TRBV4-1; D gene: NA; CDR3 protein: CASSQLGLAKNIQYF
clone size: few; V gene: TRBV10-3; D gene: NA; CDR3 protein: CAISGTLEETQYF
clone size: few; V gene: TRBV6-4; D gene: NA; CDR3 protein: CASSDSSPGELFF
clone size: few; V gene: TRBV19; D gene: NA; CDR3 protein: CASSIIADTDTQYF
clone size: many; V gene: TRBV6-2/TRBV6-3; D gene: NA; CDR3 protein: CASSYSLGRTEAFF
clone size: NA; V gene: TRBV14; D gene: TRBD1; CDR3 protein: CASSQGGQYQETQYF
clone size: NA; V gene: TRBV7-9; D gene: NA; CDR3 protein: CASSSQGGVAFF
clone size: few; V gene: TRBV20-1; D gene: NA; CDR3 protein: CSARYGSSYEQYF
clone size: many; V gene: TRBV11-2; D gene: NA; CDR3 protein: CASSLQGQAYNEQFF
clone size: many; V gene: TRBV7-6; D gene: NA; CDR3 protein: CASSLEHHGETQYF
clone size: few; V gene: TRBV6-2/TRBV6-3; D gene: NA; CDR3 protein: CASSYGQQGGHTQYF
clone size: many; V gene: TRBV6-2/TRBV6-3; D gene: TRBD1; CDR3 protein: CASSYRQGVFYNEQFF
clone size: NA; V gene: TRBV9; D gene: NA; CDR3 protein: CASSVDGNTQYF
clone size: many; V gene: TRBV9; D gene: NA; CDR3 protein: CASSVGAKNTEAFF
clone size: many; V gene: TRBV6-6; D gene: TRBD2; CDR3 protein: CASKASGWFF
clone size: NA; V gene: TRBV5-6; D gene: NA; CDR3 protein: CASSLYFGNTIYF
clone size: few; V gene: TRBV19; D gene: TRBD1; CDR3 protein: CASSRQGQNTGELFF
clone size: once; V gene: TRBV11-2; D gene: TRBD2; CDR3 protein: CASSLVGLAGVNEQFF
clone size: many; V gene: TRBV3-1; D gene: NA; CDR3 protein: CASSQEPGGKLFF
clone size: few; V gene: TRBV11-3; D gene: NA; CDR3 protein: CASSRRGNYNEQFF
clone size: many; V gene: TRBV3-1; D gene: NA; CDR3 protein: CASSQDDFSHEQFF
clone size: few; V gene: TRBV6-1; D gene: NA; CDR3 protein: CASIPTGIGGYTF
clone size: many; V gene: TRBV19; D gene: NA; CDR3 protein: CASSIGPEQFF
clone size: many; V gene: TRBV5-1; D gene: NA; CDR3 protein: CASSFLKEGSEAFF
clone size: few; V gene: TRBV12-3/TRBV12-4; D gene: NA; CDR3 protein: CATSEHWALNQPQHF
clone size: few; V gene: TRBV30; D gene: NA; CDR3 protein: CAWSQGNYGYTF
clone size: NA; V gene: TRBV7-7; D gene: TRBD2; CDR3 protein: CASSTGTSGRSHEQFF
clone size: many; V gene: TRBV3-1; D gene: NA; CDR3 protein: CASSQGTFGGYTF
clone size: NA; V gene: TRBV28; D gene: NA; CDR3 protein: CASSLRGGGQPQHF
clone size: few; V gene: TRBV7-9; D gene: NA; CDR3 protein: CASSFPDSSSGANVLTF
clone size: few; V gene: TRBV12-3/TRBV12-4; D gene: NA; CDR3 protein: CASGKDVAYEQYF
clone size: medium-sized; V gene: TRBV6-5; D gene: TRBD2; CDR3 protein: CASRQSGSSYNEQFF
clone size: NA; V gene: TRBV6-5; D gene: NA; CDR3 protein: CASSYTGRVYEQYF
clone size: NA; V gene: TRBV10-3; D gene: TRBD2; CDR3 protein: CAINLDPGGSTDTQYF
clone size: NA; V gene: TRBV14; D gene: NA; CDR3 protein: CASSQDIGSLYGYTF
clone size: many; V gene: TRBV12-3/TRBV12-4; D gene: NA; CDR3 protein: CASSQGRHEQFF
clone size: few; V gene: TRBV12-3/TRBV12-4; D gene: NA; CDR3 protein: CASSPTGRQTQYF
clone size: few; V gene: TRBV6-6; D gene: NA; CDR3 protein: CASGGASYEQYF
clone size: many; V gene: TRBV12-3/TRBV12-4; D gene: NA; CDR3 protein: CASSPRDREAYEQYF
clone size: NA; V gene: TRBV7-9; D gene: NA; CDR3 protein: CASSLNIGNYEQYF
clone size: many; V gene: TRBV7-9; D gene: NA; CDR3 protein: CASSFRIDTQYF
clone size: few; V gene: TRBV24-1; D gene: TRBD2; CDR3 protein: CATSDPFPGLAGEETQYF
clone size: few; V gene: TRBV30; D gene: NA; CDR3 protein: CAWSGPPAQYF
clone size: NA; V gene: TRBV29-1; D gene: NA; CDR3 protein: CSVDPTGDTEAFF
clone size: NA; V gene: TRBV4-3; D gene: NA; CDR3 protein: CASSQDAWQGTYEQYF
clone size: many; V gene: TRBV12-3/TRBV12-4; D gene: NA; CDR3 protein: CASSSQGHSYEQYF
clone size: many; V gene: TRBV7-9; D gene: TRBD2; CDR3 protein: CASSLAAGDKNIQYF
clone size: many; V gene: TRBV7-2; D gene: NA; CDR3 protein: CASSLAGTSPYGYTF
clone size: NA; V gene: TRBV27; D gene: TRBD2; CDR3 protein: CASSTLERGRTDTQYF
clone size: NA; V gene: TRBV2; D gene: TRBD1; CDR3 protein: CASSGQGASEETQYF
clone size: many; V gene: TRBV29-1; D gene: TRBD1; CDR3 protein: CSVEPTGSYEQYF
clone size: many; V gene: TRBV20-1; D gene: NA; CDR3 protein: CSASYGVDEQFF
clone size: NA; V gene: TRBV9; D gene: NA; CDR3 protein: CAGSGRENTEAFF